The 17 T cell receptor beta chains listed next were all sequenced from one sample in a study of blood T cell repertoires in COVID-19 (dated by TCRdb to the early 2020s). The library relied on the immunoSEQ multiplex PCR assay. Held by TCRdb, this immuneACCESS table contains in-frame sequences only and omits some clones. Under half of the omission traces to an unresolved V gene where checked; the cause of the rest is unknown. The sample yields fewer than 400,000 clones; 75% to 90% were counted once. Under 4% of the sample is held by the ten biggest clonotypes. Sequencing used peripheral blood. The receptors shown here come from a woman aged 18-30 years with acute or convalescent COVID-19.

The count of this clone is one. The CDR3 DNA sequence: TGTGCCAGCAGATCGCCAGGCGGGGCGGAGAATTCACCCCTCCACTTT. It yields the protein CASRSPGGAENSPLHF. The gene calls are TRBV27 and TRBJ1-6; TRBD1 is a possible D gene (5 bases). Per germline, CDR1 MNHEY and CDR2 SMNVEV (reference sequence). The CDR3 runs to 16 residues. With 6 bases removed from V and 7 bases from J, the gap between germline ends came to 19 bases.

The V gene is TRBV24-1, the J gene TRBJ1-5; D is perhaps TRBD1 (5 bases). This CDR3 has 13 residues. The V and J ends lost 7 bases and 4 bases respectively, with 10 bases between them. Germline V gene data show CDR1 as KGHDR and CDR2 as SFDVKD. The CDR3 DNA sequence: TGTGCCACCAGAGGGGATCCTAATCAGCCCCAGCATTTT. Protein: CATRGDPNQPQHF.

The chain employs TRBV19 and TRBJ2-1; 9 bases are shared with TRBD2. Unmatched junction bases numbered 7, after V lost 3 bases and J lost 10 bases. The CDR3 covers 14 residues. The germline V gene has CDR1 LNHDA and CDR2 SQIVND (reference sequence). The CDR3 nucleotides are TGTGCCAGTAGTATCCTAGCGGGGTCCCCAGAGCAGTTCTTC. Its translation: CASSILAGSPEQFF.

About this clone itself: One end of the junction varies from germline; a read error may be responsible. The V call is TRBV2, the J call TRBJ1-2; D call uncertain. This CDR3 is built from 14 residues. Germline V lookup: CDR1 SNHLY, CDR2 FYNNEI. The CDR3 region is CASSEQGSNYGHTF. In DNA, the CDR3 is TGTGCCAGCAGTGAACAAGGCAGCAACTATGGCCACACCTTC.

The chain couples TRBV6-1 to TRBJ2-5, with TRBD2 matching 11 bases. V lost 6 bases, J lost 5 bases, and 11 bases stayed unmatched. Germline CDR1 and CDR2: MNHNS and SASEGT. This CDR3 is 16 amino acids long. The CDR3 reads CASSEIAGGAMETQYF. CDR3 sequence (DNA): TGTGCCAGCAGCGAAATAGCGGGGGGGGCGATGGAGACCCAGTACTTC.

The rearrangement uses TRBV7-8 and TRBJ2-7; 8 bases fit TRBD1. CDR3 size: 12 residues. With V trimmed by 4 bases and J by 7 bases, 3 bases remained unmatched. Germline V gene data show CDR1 as SGHVS and CDR2 as FQNEAQ. The CDR3 loop reads CASSSGTGEQYF. The CDR3 DNA reads as TGTGCCAGCAGCTCCGGGACAGGAGAGCAGTACTTC.

The chain recombines TRBV20-1 with TRBJ2-7, with 7 bases matching TRBD2. J was trimmed by 2 bases and V by 3 bases; bases with no gene match: 7. Germline CDR1 DFQATT, CDR2 SNEGSKA (reference sequence). This CDR3 is built from 14 residues. As DNA, the CDR3 is TGCAGTGCTAGTAGGCCGGGGGGTACCTACGAGCAGTACTTC. The encoded protein is CSASRPGGTYEQYF.

This clone turned up a few times. This chain joins TRBV7-9 and TRBJ2-7; 8 positions agree with TRBD1. The CDR3 is made up of 15 amino acids. The V gene's germline CDR1 is SEHNR and CDR2 FQNEAQ (reference sequence). After removal of 1 base from V and 3 bases from J, the junction contained 5 bases not matched to a gene. In DNA form, the CDR3 reads TGTGCCAGCAGCTTAGGGCCCGGACAGGGCTACGAGCAGTACTTC. Its protein product is CASSLGPGQGYEQYF. The variable domain in full, completed from reference TRBV7-9 and TRBJ2-7, reads DTGVSQNPRHKITKRGQNVTFRCDPISEHNRLYWYRQTLGQGPEFLTYFQNEAQLEKSRLLSDRFSAERPKGSFSTLEIQRTEQGDSAMYLCASSLGPGQGYEQYFGPGTRLTVT.

The chain joins TRBV19 to TRBJ1-4; D is undetermined. This CDR3 region has 15 residues. The V gene lost 5 bases and the J gene lost 0 bases, with 10 bases spanning the gap. Germline CDR1 is LNHDA and CDR2 is SQIVND (reference sequence). CDR3 protein: CASSQRRATNEKLFF. The CDR3 nucleotides read TGTGCCAGTAGTCAGCGACGGGCAACTAATGAAAAACTGTTTTTT.

The chain employs TRBV7-9 and TRBJ2-7; the D gene is possibly TRBD1 (5 bases). CDR3 length: 15 residues. The ends were cut back, 6 bases at V and 2 bases at J, with 17 bases in the middle. CDR1 and CDR2 (germline): SEHNR, FQNEAQ (reference sequence). The CDR3 region is CASSHDSSKTYEQYF. Written as DNA, the CDR3 is TGTGCCAGCAGTCACGACAGCAGTAAAACCTACGAGCAGTACTTC.

This clone was seen once. The chain is built from TRBV11-1 and TRBJ2-3, with TRBD1 as a possible D gene (6 bases). Germline assignment: CDR1 SGHAT and CDR2 FQDESV (reference sequence). The CDR3 loop spans 14 amino acids. The V end lost 1 base, the J end lost 3 bases, and 8 bases lay between the germline ends. CDR3 DNA sequence: TGTGCCAGCAGCTTAGGGGGGCTGACAGATACGCAGTATTTT. Translation: CASSLGGLTDTQYF.

CDR3 sequence: CASSGGQDPAEQYF. DNA of the CDR3: TGTGCCAGCAGCGGGGGACAGGATCCAGCCGAGCAGTACTTC. The J gene is TRBJ2-7, the V gene TRBV5-6; 8 nucleotides line up with TRBD1. CDR1 and CDR2 (germline): SGHDT, YYEEEE. The CDR3 is 14 amino acids. Trimming removed 4 bases from V and 6 bases from J; junction bases left unmatched: 9.

The rearrangement joins TRBV25-1 to TRBJ2-1; 7 bases align to TRBD1. The J segment lost 2 bases and the V segment lost 6 bases, leaving 7 bases of the junction unmatched. The germline gives CDR1 MGHDK, CDR2 SYGVNS. CDR3 length: 15 amino acids. The CDR3 sequence: CASRSPGTAYNEQFF. The DNA for the CDR3 is TGTGCCAGCAGATCCCCCGGGACAGCCTACAATGAGCAGTTCTTC. Full variable domain (outside the CDR3, taken from reference TRBV25-1 and TRBJ2-1): EADIYQTPRYLVIGTGKKITLECSQTMGHDKMYWYQQDPGMELHLIHYSYGVNSTEKGDLSSESTVSRIRTEHFPLTLESARPSHTSQYLCASRSPGTAYNEQFFGPGTRLTVL.

The CDR3: CASSPTGKINEQYF. The CDR3 bases are TGTGCCAGCAGTCCGACAGGGAAAATTAACGAGCAGTACTTC. The chain combines TRBV28 with TRBJ2-7; 7 bases align to TRBD1. The CDR3 covers 14 residues. Germline loops: CDR1 MDHEN, CDR2 SYDVKM. V shed 5 bases and J 5 bases; nucleotides not matched to a gene: 9.

V and J are TRBV7-3 and TRBJ1-2; D is unresolved. V was pared by 5 bases and J by 3 bases, with 13 bases between. Germline loops: CDR1 SGHTA, CDR2 FQGTGA. CDR3 size: 14 residues. CDR3 DNA: TGTGCCAGCAGCCGGACGGGAGAGGACTATGGCTACACCTTC. Translating it yields CASSRTGEDYGYTF.

The rearrangement links TRBV24-1 to TRBJ1-6; possibly TRBD1 for D (5 bases). The germline V gene encodes CDR1 KGHDR and CDR2 SFDVKD. The CDR3 loop spans 19 amino acids. V lost 5 bases and J 9 bases, leaving 28 bases between the germline ends. The CDR3 sequence is CATSGSCLGVVGGRSPLHF. The CDR3, as DNA: TGTGCCACCAGTGGTTCATGTCTGGGGGTCGTCGGGGGTCGTTCACCCCTCCACTTT.

The chain uses TRBV15 and TRBJ2-1, with TRBD1 identical over 7 bases. The CDR3 is 14 amino acids. V shed 3 bases and J 6 bases; nucleotides not matched to a gene: 5. CDR1 and CDR2 from the germline V gene are LNHNV and YYDKDF (reference sequence). The CDR3 protein is CATSSETGSNEQFF. The CDR3 DNA sequence: TGTGCCACCAGCAGTGAGACAGGGTCCAATGAGCAGTTCTTC.